These T cell receptor beta chains were read from a single sample in a study of vaccination effects on CD4 cells after COVID-19. Using immunoSEQ multiplex PCR, the repertoire was profiled, and TCRdb retains in-frame clones only, with some absent. The data contain under 50,000 clones, 76% of them singletons. Their recognized antigens are unknown. The sequencing used CD4+ T cells from PBMCs cultured without peptide, collected before COVID-19 vaccination. These receptors originate from a human donor who had a prior SARS-CoV-2 infection. Both conserved end residues are part of each CDR3. The D gene is left open where the match is weak. Expanded clones get a size class; other rows say once, few or many, or leave the size out.

V gene	J gene	D gene	clone size	CDR3 protein	CDR3 DNA
TRBV27	TRBJ1-6	TRBD1	NA	CASKRQGYNSPLHF	TGTGCCAGCAAGAGACAGGGGTATAATTCACCCCTCCACTTT
TRBV14	TRBJ1-1	NA	few	CASSQEASGPTEAFF	TGTGCCAGCAGCCAGGAGGCCTCGGGTCCCACTGAAGCTTTCTTT
TRBV6-5	TRBJ2-2	TRBD1	once	CASSRQGAPGELFF	TGTGCCAGCAGTAGACAGGGGGCGCCCGGGGAGCTGTTTTTT
TRBV4-1	TRBJ2-3	TRBD2	NA	CASRLGSGGNTDTQYF	TGCGCCAGCAGACTCGGAAGCGGGGGGAACACAGATACGCAGTATTTT
TRBV10-3	TRBJ2-5	NA	NA	CAISESPAQETQYF	TGTGCCATCAGTGAGTCGCCAGCCCAAGAGACCCAGTACTTC
TRBV7-2	TRBJ2-7	TRBD2	NA	CASSRLAGGNEQYF	TGTGCCAGCAGCCGCCTAGCGGGAGGGAACGAGCAGTACTTC
TRBV18	TRBJ2-2	NA	NA	CASSQRTNSNTGELFF	TGTGCCAGCTCACAGAGGACTAACTCGAACACCGGGGAGCTGTTTTTT
TRBV19	TRBJ1-1	TRBD1	NA	CASGTLQGVIDTEAFF	TGTGCCAGTGGCACGCTACAGGGGGTAATAGACACTGAAGCTTTCTTT
TRBV18	TRBJ1-5	NA	NA	CASSGGGNQPQHF	TGTGCCAGCTCAGGGGGGGGCAATCAGCCCCAGCATTTT
TRBV11-3	TRBJ2-5	TRBD2	NA	CASSFSGGEETQYF	TGTGCCAGCAGCTTTTCGGGGGGAGAAGAGACCCAGTACTTC
TRBV2	TRBJ1-4	NA	once	CASSIQDPTNEKLFF	TGTGCCAGCAGTATACAGGATCCAACTAATGAAAAACTGTTTTTT
TRBV20-1	TRBJ1-6	TRBD1	NA	CSASRDRVNSPLHF	TGCAGTGCTAGTAGGGACAGGGTTAATTCACCCCTCCACTTT
TRBV24-1	TRBJ2-3	NA	NA	CATSDLRGDTQYF	TGTGCCACCAGTGATTTGAGGGGGGATACGCAGTATTTT
TRBV29-1	TRBJ2-3	TRBD1	NA	CSVGLGGQGLDTQYF	TGCAGCGTTGGCCTGGGGGGACAGGGGTTAGATACGCAGTATTTT
TRBV7-2	TRBJ1-2	NA	few	CASSVTGPNNYGYTF	TGTGCCAGCAGCGTAACCGGGCCGAATAACTATGGCTACACCTTC
TRBV19	TRBJ2-2	TRBD1	NA	CASSSIRLRHRGGTGELFF	TGTGCCAGTAGCAGTATACGTCTTCGGCACAGGGGTGGCACCGGGGAGCTGTTTTTT
TRBV4-2	TRBJ2-1	NA	NA	CASSHDYRDNEQFF	TGTGCCAGCAGCCACGACTACCGGGACAATGAGCAGTTCTTC
TRBV5-6	TRBJ2-7	NA	NA	CASSLPDSPGVVDEQYF	TGTGCCAGCAGCTTGCCGGACTCCCCGGGGGTAGTGGACGAGCAGTACTTC
TRBV2	TRBJ2-2	NA	NA	CASSGTASNTGELFF	TGTGCCAGCAGTGGTACAGCTTCGAACACCGGGGAGCTGTTTTTT
TRBV12-3/TRBV12-4	TRBJ2-7	NA	NA	CASSLESYEQYF	TGTGCCAGCAGTTTAGAGTCCTACGAGCAGTACTTC
TRBV18	TRBJ2-3	TRBD2	NA	CASSQASGGADTQYF	TGTGCCAGCTCACAAGCTAGCGGGGGTGCAGATACGCAGTATTTT
TRBV18	TRBJ2-7	NA	NA	CASSPPGKSEQYF	TGTGCCAGCTCACCACCGGGCAAGAGCGAGCAGTACTTC
TRBV5-1	TRBJ1-6	TRBD1	NA	CASSLLAGQGLNSPLHF	TGCGCCAGCAGCTTGTTGGCGGGACAGGGGCTTAATTCACCCCTCCACTTT
TRBV5-1	TRBJ1-3	NA	few	CASSVFAGPTGNTIYF	TGCGCCAGCAGCGTATTTGCAGGGCCCACTGGAAACACCATATATTTT
TRBV7-9	TRBJ1-2	NA	NA	CASSLEQGGFFNYGYTF	TGTGCCAGCAGCTTAGAACAGGGAGGTTTTTTTAACTATGGCTACACCTTC
TRBV5-8	TRBJ2-7	TRBD1	NA	CASSKGTGYEQYF	TGTGCCAGCAGCAAGGGGACAGGCTACGAGCAGTACTTC
TRBV2	TRBJ2-7	NA	NA	CASSEGRTPGRSYEQYF	TGTGCCAGCAGTGAGGGGCGGACCCCTGGTAGATCCTACGAGCAGTACTTC
TRBV9	TRBJ1-1	TRBD1	NA	CASSTGTAEAFF	TGTGCCAGCAGCACGGGGACAGCTGAAGCTTTCTTT
TRBV4-1	TRBJ2-7	NA	NA	CASSQERRGERDYEQYF	TGCGCCAGCAGCCAAGAGCGGCGGGGAGAGAGGGACTACGAGCAGTACTTC
TRBV28	TRBJ2-5	NA	NA	CASSGGSVGLGETQYF	TGTGCCAGCAGTGGAGGTAGCGTGGGGCTGGGAGAGACCCAGTACTTC
TRBV19	TRBJ2-7	TRBD2	NA	CATRTSGSEQYF	TGTGCCACCAGGACTAGCGGGAGCGAGCAGTACTTC
TRBV7-9	TRBJ1-2	NA	NA	CASSLGGGYGYTF	TGTGCCAGCAGCTTAGGAGGGGGCTATGGCTACACCTTC
TRBV6-2/TRBV6-3	TRBJ2-3	NA	once	CASRPWGATDTQYF	TGTGCCAGCAGACCTTGGGGAGCAACAGATACGCAGTATTTT
TRBV11-3	TRBJ2-3	TRBD2	NA	CASSREYSTDTQYF	TGTGCCAGCTCGCGGGAGTATAGCACAGATACGCAGTATTTT
TRBV7-2	TRBJ2-3	NA	NA	CASSLPTDTQYF	TGTGCCAGCAGCTTACCAACAGATACGCAGTATTTT
TRBV9	TRBJ2-5	NA	once	CASSVSTPGTQYF	TGTGCCAGCAGCGTTAGTACCCCCGGGACCCAGTACTTC
TRBV11-2	TRBJ2-1	NA	NA	CASSSYPPSKNEQFF	TGTGCCAGCAGCTCATACCCTCCTAGTAAGAATGAGCAGTTCTTC
TRBV19	TRBJ2-2	NA	NA	CASSIRGTQELFF	TGTGCCAGTAGTATTCGAGGGACACAGGAGCTGTTTTTT
TRBV2	TRBJ1-2	NA	few	CASSTSYGYTF	TGTGCCAGCAGTACTAGCTATGGCTACACCTTC
TRBV9	TRBJ2-7	NA	NA	CASSVGGLTYEQYF	TGTGCCAGCAGCGTGGGAGGACTGACCTACGAGCAGTACTTC
TRBV18	TRBJ1-5	NA	NA	CASSPLGGWGNQPQHF	TGTGCCAGCTCACCCCTCGGGGGGTGGGGCAATCAGCCCCAGCATTTT
TRBV11-3	TRBJ2-1	TRBD2	NA	CASSLVGTTSGSYNEQFF	TGTGCCAGCAGCTTAGTCGGGACGACTAGCGGATCCTACAATGAGCAGTTCTTC
TRBV11-3	TRBJ2-1	NA	NA	CASSLIDEQFF	TGTGCCAGCAGCTTAATCGATGAGCAGTTCTTC
TRBV2	TRBJ2-3	NA	few	CASSYTDTQYF	TGTGCCAGCAGTTACACAGATACGCAGTATTTT
TRBV2	TRBJ1-1	TRBD1	once	CASSEEGTGFMAEAFF	TGTGCCAGCAGTGAGGAAGGGACAGGGTTTATGGCTGAAGCTTTCTTT
TRBV4-1	TRBJ2-2	TRBD2	NA	CASSPRASGGSNTGELFF	TGCGCCAGCAGCCCACGGGCTAGCGGGGGTTCGAACACCGGGGAGCTGTTTTTT
TRBV7-3	TRBJ2-3	NA	NA	CASIGTTDTQYF	TGTGCCAGCATTGGGACCACAGATACGCAGTATTTT
TRBV9	TRBJ2-2	NA	few	CASSLVGSGELFF	TGTGCCAGCAGCCTAGTGGGGTCAGGGGAGCTGTTTTTT
TRBV11-1	TRBJ2-3	TRBD2	NA	CASTLLAGVADTQYF	TGTGCCAGCACCCTACTAGCGGGGGTTGCGGATACGCAGTATTTT
TRBV5-1	TRBJ2-1	NA	NA	CASSAPPIYNEQFF	TGCGCCAGCAGCGCGCCCCCTATTTACAATGAGCAGTTCTTC
TRBV5-6	TRBJ2-6	NA	NA	CASSPGTDNSGANVLTF	TGTGCCAGCAGCCCCGGGACGGATAACTCTGGGGCCAACGTCCTGACTTTC